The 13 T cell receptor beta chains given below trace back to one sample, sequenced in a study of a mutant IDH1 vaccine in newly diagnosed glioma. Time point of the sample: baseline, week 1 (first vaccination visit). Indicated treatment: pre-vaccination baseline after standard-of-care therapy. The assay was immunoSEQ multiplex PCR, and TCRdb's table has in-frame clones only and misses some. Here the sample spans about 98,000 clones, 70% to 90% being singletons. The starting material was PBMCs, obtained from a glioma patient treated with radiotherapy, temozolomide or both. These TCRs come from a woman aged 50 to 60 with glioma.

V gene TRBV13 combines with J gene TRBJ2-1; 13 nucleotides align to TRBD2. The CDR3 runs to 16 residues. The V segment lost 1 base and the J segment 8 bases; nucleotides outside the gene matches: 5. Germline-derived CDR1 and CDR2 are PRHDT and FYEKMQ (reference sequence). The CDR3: CASSLVGLAGDHEQFF. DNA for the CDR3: TGTGCCAGCAGCTTAGTAGGACTAGCGGGAGACCATGAGCAGTTCTTC.

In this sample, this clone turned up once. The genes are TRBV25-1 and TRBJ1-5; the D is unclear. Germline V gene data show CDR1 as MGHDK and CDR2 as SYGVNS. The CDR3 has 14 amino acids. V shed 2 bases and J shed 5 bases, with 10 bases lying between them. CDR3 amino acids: CASSEKGDYQPQHF. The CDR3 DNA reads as TGTGCCAGCAGTGAAAAGGGAGATTATCAGCCCCAGCATTTT. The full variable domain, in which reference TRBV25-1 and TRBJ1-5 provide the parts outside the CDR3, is EADIYQTPRYLVIGTGKKITLECSQTMGHDKMYWYQQDPGMELHLIHYSYGVNSTEKGDLSSESTVSRIRTEHFPLTLESARPSHTSQYLCASSEKGDYQPQHFGDGTRLSIL.

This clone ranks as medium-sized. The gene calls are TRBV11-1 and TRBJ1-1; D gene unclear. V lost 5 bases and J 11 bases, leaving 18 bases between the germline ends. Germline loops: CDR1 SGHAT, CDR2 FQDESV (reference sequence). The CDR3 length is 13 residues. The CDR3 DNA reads TGTGCCAGCAGCAGCGGGAGGGAGAACGGGGCTTTCTTT. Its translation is CASSSGRENGAFF.

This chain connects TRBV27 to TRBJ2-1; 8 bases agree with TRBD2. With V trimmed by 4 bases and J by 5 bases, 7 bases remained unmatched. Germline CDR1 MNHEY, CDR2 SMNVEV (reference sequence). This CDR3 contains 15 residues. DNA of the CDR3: TGTGCCAGCAGTTGGGGAGCGGGAGCTGACAATGAGCAGTTCTTC. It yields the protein CASSWGAGADNEQFF.

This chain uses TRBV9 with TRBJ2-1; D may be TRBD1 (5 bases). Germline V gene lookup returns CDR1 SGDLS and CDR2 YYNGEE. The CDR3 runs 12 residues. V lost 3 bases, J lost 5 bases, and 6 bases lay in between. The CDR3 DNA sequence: TGTGCCAGCAGCGCCAGGGACAATGAGCAGTTCTTC. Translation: CASSARDNEQFF.

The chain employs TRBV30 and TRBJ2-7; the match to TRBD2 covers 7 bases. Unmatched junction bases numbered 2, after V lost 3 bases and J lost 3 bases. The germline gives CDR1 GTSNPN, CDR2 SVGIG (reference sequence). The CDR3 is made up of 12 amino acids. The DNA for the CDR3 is TGTGCCTGGAGGGGGGGGAGCTACGAGCAGTACTTC. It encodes CAWRGGSYEQYF.

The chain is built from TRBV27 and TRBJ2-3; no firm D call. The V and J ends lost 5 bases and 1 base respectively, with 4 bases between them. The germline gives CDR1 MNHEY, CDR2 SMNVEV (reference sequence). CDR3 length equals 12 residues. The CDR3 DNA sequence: TGTGCCAGCAGTCTAGGCACAGATACGCAGTATTTT. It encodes CASSLGTDTQYF.

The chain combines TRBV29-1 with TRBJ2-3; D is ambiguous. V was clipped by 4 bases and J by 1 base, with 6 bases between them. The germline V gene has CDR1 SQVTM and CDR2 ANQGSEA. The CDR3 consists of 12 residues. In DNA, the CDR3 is TGCAGCGTTGCAGCGCGCACAGATACGCAGTATTTT. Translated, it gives CSVAARTDTQYF.

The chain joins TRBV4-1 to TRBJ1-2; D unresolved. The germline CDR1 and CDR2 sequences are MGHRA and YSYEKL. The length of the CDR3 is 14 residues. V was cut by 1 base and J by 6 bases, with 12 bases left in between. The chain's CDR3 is CASSQVNTPNGYTF. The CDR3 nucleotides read TGCGCCAGCAGCCAAGTCAACACCCCGAATGGCTACACCTTC.

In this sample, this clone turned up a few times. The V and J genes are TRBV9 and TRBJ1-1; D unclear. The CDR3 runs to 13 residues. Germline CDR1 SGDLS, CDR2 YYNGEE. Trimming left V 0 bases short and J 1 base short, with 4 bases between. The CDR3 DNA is TGTGCCAGCAGCGTAGCAGGGAACACTGAAGCTTTCTTT. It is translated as CASSVAGNTEAFF.

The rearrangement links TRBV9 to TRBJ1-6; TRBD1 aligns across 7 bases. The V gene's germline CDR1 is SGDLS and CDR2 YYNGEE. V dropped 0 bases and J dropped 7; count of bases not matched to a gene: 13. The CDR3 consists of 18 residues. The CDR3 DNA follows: TGTGCCAGCAGCGTAGCTCTGTCCTCGGCAGGGGGAAATTCACCCCTCCACTTT. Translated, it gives CASSVALSSAGGNSPLHF.

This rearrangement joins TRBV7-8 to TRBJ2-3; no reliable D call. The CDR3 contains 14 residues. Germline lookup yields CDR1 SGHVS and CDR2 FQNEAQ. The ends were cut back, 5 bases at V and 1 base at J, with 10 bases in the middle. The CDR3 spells CASSPQAGTDTQYF. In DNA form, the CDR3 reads TGTGCCAGCAGCCCCCAGGCTGGCACAGATACGCAGTATTTT.

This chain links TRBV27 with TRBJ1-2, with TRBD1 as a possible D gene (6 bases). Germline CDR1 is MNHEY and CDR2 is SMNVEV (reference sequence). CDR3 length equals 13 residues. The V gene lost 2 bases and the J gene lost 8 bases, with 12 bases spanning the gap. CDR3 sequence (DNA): TGTGCCAGCAGTTTAAACAGGGCCAACGGCTACACCTTC. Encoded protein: CASSLNRANGYTF.